The T cell receptor beta chain under discussion was sequenced for a study of blood T cell repertoires in COVID-19. Study at large: Whether acute or convalescent, the COVID-19 samples came from the United States, Italy and Spain. T cells, B-cell-depleted T cells, or PBMCs supplied cDNA or gDNA.

The CDR3 length is 12 residues. Germline V gene sequence: CDR1 MDHEN, CDR2 SYDVKM. Trimming removed 6 bases at V and 4 bases at J, with 9 bases between. This table comes from immunoSEQ multiplex PCR, and its TCRdb copy is limited to in-frame clones, with some not included. The repertoire holds 400,000 to 550,000 clones, with roughly 89% as singletons. The material sequenced was peripheral blood. The chain is built from TRBV28 and TRBJ1-2, with D perhaps matching TRBD1 (6 bases). The sequence came from a woman aged 25-40 years with acute or convalescent COVID-19. The CDR3 sequence is CASSLGAYGYTF. CDR3 nucleotides: TGTGCCAGCAGCCTGGGGGCCTATGGCTACACCTTC.